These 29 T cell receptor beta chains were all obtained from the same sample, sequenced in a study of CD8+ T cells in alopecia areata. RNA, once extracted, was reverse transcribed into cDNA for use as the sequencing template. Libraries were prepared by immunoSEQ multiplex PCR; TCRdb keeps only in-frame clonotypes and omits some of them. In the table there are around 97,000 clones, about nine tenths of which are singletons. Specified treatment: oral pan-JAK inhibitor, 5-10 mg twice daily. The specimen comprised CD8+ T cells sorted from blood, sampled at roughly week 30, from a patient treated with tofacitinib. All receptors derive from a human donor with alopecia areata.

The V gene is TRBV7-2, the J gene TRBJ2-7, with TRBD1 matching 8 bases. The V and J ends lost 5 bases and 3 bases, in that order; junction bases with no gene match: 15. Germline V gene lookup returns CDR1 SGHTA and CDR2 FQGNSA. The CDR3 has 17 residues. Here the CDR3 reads CASSLDRGPRLYYEQYF. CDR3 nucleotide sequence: TGTGCCAGCAGCCTCGACAGGGGCCCTAGACTTTACTACGAGCAGTACTTC. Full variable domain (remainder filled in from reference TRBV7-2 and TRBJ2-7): GAGVSQSPSNKVTEKGKDVELRCDPISGHTALYWYRQSLGQGLEFLIYFQGNSAPDKSGLPSDRFSAERTGGSVSTLTIQRTQQEDSAVYLCASSLDRGPRLYYEQYFGPGTRLTVT.

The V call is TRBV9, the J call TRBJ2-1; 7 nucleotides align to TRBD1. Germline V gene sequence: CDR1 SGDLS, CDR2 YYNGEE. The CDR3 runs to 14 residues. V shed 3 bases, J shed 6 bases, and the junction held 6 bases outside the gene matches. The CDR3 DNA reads TGTGCCAGCAGCGCCCCACCAGGGGGCAATGAGCAGTTCTTC. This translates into CASSAPPGGNEQFF.

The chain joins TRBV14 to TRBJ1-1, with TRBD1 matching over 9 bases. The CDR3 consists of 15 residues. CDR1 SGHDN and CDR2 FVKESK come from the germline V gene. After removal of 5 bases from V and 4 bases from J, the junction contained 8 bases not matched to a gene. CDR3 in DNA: TGTGCCAGCAGCGGCCGGGACAGGGAAAGCACTGAAGCTTTCTTT. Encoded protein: CASSGRDRESTEAFF.

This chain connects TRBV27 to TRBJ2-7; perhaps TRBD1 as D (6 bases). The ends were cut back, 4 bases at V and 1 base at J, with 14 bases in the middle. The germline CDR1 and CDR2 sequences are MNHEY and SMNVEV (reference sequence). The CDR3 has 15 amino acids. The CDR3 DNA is TGTGCCAGCAGTTCTACAGGGTTCGGTTCCTACGAGCAGTACTTC. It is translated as CASSSTGFGSYEQYF.

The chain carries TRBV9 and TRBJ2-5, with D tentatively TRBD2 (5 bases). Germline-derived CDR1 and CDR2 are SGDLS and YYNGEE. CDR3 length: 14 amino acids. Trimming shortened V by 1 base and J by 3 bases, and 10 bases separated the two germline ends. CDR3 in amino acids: CASSVLAAEETQYF. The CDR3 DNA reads TGTGCCAGCAGCGTATTAGCAGCGGAAGAGACCCAGTACTTC.

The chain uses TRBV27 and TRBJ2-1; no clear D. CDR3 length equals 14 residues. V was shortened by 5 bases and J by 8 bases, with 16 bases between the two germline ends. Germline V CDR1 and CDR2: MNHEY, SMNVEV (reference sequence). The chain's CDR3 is CASSDRAQLDEQFF. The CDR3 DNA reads TGTGCCAGCAGTGACCGGGCCCAGCTTGATGAGCAGTTCTTC.

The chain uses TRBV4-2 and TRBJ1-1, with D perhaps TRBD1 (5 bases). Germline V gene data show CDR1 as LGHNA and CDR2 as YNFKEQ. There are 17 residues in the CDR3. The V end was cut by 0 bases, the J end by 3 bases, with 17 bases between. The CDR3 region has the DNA TGTGCCAGCAGCCAAGATTGGCGCGCGGGGGGGGACACTGAAGCTTTCTTT. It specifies CASSQDWRAGGDTEAFF.

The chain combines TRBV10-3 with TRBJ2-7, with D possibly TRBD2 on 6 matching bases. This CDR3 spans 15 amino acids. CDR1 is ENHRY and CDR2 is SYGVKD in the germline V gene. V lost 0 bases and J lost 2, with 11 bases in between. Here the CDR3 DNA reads TGTGCCATCAGTGAGTCTGCGGGATCCACCTACGAGCAGTACTTC. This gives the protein CAISESAGSTYEQYF.

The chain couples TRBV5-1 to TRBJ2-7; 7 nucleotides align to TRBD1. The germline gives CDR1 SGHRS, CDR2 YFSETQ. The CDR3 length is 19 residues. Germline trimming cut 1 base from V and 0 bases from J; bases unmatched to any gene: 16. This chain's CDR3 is CASSLSNWTGFYYSYEQYF. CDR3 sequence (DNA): TGCGCCAGCAGCTTGAGTAATTGGACAGGATTTTACTACTCCTACGAGCAGTACTTC.

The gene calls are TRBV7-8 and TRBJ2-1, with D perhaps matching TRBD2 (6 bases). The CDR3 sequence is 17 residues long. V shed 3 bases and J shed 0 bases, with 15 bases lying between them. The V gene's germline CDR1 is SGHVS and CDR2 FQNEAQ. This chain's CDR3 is CASSLPLEGASYNEQFF. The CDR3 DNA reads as TGTGCCAGCAGCTTGCCCTTGGAGGGCGCCTCCTACAATGAGCAGTTCTTC.

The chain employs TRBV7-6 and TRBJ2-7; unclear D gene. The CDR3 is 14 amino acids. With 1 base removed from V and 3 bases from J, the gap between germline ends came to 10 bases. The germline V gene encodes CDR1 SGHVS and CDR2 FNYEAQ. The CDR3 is CASSLGELFYEQYF. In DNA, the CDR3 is TGTGCCAGCAGCTTAGGGGAACTTTTCTACGAGCAGTACTTC.

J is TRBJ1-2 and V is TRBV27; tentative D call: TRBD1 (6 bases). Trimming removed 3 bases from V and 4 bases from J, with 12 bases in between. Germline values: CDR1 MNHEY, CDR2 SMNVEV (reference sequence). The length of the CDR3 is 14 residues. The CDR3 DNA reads TGTGCCAGCAGTTTCCACAGGGAAAGCTATGGCTACACCTTC. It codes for CASSFHRESYGYTF.

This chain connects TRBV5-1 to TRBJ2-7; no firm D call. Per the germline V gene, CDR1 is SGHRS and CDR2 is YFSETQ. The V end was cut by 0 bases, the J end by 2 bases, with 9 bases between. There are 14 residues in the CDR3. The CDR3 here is CASSLAVAAYEQYF. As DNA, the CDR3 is TGCGCCAGCAGCTTGGCCGTCGCAGCCTACGAGCAGTACTTC.

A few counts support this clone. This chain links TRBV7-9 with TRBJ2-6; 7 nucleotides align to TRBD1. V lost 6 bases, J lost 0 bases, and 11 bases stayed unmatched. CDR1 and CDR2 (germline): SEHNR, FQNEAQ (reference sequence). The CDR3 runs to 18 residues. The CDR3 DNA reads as TGTGCCAGCAGAGGCATGGGACAGTTGAGCTCTGGGGCCAACGTCCTGACTTTC. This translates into CASRGMGQLSSGANVLTF.

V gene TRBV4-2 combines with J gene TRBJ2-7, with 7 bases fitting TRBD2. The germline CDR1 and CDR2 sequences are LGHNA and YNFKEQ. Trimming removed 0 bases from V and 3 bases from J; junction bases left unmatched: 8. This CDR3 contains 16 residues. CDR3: CASSQEMSSGNYEQYF. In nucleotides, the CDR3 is TGTGCCAGCAGCCAAGAGATGTCTAGCGGCAACTACGAGCAGTACTTC.

CDR3 sequence: CSVEGPDREDTNYGYTF. In DNA, the CDR3 is TGCAGCGTTGAAGGTCCGGACAGGGAGGATACTAACTATGGCTACACCTTC. The chain has TRBV29-1 and TRBJ1-2; TRBD1 matches at 8 bases. The CDR3 runs 17 residues. Germline V gene data show CDR1 as SQVTM and CDR2 as ANQGSEA. V shed 1 base and J 0 bases; nucleotides not matched to a gene: 10.

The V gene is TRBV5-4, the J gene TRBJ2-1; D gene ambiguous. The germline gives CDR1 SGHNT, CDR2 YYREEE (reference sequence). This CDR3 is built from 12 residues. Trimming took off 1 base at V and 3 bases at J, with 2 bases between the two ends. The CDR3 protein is CASSLSYNEQFF. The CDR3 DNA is TGTGCCAGCAGCTTGAGCTACAATGAGCAGTTCTTC.

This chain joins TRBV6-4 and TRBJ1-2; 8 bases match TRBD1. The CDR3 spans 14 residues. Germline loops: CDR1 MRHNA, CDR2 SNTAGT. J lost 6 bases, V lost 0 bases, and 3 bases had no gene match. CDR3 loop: CASSDSRQGHGYTF. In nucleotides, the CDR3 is TGTGCCAGCAGTGACTCGAGACAGGGGCATGGCTACACCTTC.

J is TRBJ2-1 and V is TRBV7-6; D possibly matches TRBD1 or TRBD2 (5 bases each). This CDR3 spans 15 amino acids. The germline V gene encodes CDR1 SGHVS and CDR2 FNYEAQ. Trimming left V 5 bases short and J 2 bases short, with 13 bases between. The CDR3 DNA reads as TGTGCCAGCAGCCCCGGGACCTTAACCTACAATGAGCAGTTCTTC. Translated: CASSPGTLTYNEQFF.

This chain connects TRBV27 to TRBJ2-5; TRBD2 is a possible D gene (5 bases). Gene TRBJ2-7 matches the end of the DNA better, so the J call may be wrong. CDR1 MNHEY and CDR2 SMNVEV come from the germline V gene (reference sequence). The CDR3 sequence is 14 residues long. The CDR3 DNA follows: TGTGCCAGCAGTTTCCGGGAAGGGTACTACGAGCAGTACTTC. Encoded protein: CASSFREGYYEQYF.

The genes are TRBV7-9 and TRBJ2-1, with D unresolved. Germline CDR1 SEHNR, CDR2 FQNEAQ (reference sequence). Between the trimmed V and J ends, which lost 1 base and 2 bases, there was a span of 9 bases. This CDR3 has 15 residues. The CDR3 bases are TGTGCCAGCAGCTTAGGTTATGGGACCTACAATGAGCAGTTCTTC. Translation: CASSLGYGTYNEQFF.

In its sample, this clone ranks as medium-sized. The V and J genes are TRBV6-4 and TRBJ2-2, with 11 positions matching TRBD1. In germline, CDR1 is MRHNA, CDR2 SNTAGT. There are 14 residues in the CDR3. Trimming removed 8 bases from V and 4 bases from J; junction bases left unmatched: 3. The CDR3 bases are TGTGCCAGCGGACAGGGGGCGACCACCGGGGAGCTGTTTTTT. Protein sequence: CASGQGATTGELFF.

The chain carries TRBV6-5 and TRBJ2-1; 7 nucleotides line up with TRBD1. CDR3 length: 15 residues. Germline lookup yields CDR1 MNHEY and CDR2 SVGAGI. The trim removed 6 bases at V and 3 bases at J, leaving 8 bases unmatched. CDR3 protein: CASSIDRVGYNEQFF. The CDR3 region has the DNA TGTGCCAGCAGCATCGACAGGGTGGGCTACAATGAGCAGTTCTTC.

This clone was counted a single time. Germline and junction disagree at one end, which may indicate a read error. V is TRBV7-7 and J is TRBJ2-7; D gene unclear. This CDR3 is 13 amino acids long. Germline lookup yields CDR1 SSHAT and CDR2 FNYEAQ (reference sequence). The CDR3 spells CASSPKSSYEQYF. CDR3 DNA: TGTGCTAGCAGCCCCAAATCCTCCTACGAGCAGTACTTC.

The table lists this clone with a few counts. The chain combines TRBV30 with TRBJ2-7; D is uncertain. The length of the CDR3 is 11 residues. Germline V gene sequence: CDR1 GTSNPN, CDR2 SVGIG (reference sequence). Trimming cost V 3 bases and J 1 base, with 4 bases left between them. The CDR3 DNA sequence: TGTGCCTGGAGACTATCCTACGAGCAGTACTTC. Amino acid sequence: CAWRLSYEQYF.

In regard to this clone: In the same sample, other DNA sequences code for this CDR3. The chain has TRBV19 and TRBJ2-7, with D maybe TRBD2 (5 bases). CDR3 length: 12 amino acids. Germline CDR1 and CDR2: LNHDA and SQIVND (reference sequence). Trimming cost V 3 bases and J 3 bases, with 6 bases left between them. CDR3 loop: CASSIGGYEQYF. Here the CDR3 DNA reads TGTGCCAGTAGTATCGGAGGCTACGAGCAGTACTTC.

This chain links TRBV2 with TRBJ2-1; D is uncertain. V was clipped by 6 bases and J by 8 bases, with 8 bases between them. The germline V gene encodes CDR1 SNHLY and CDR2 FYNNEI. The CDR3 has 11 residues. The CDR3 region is CASRNRYEQFF. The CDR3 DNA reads TGTGCCAGCAGGAACCGCTATGAGCAGTTCTTC.

CDR3 amino acids: CASSLALSGLSSYNEQFF. CDR3 in DNA: TGTGCCAGCAGCTTAGCACTTAGCGGTCTTAGCTCCTACAATGAGCAGTTCTTC. The chain combines TRBV7-2 with TRBJ2-1, with D tentatively TRBD2 (6 bases). CDR3 length equals 18 residues. The germline CDR1 and CDR2 sequences are SGHTA and FQGNSA. The V end was cut by 0 bases, the J end by 0 bases, with 15 bases between.

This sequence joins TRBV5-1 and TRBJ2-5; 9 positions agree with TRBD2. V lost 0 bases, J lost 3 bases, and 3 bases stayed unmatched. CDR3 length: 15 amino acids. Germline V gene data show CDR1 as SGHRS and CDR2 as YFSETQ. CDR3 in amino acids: CASSLGLAGEETQYF. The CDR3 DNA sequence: TGCGCCAGCAGCTTGGGATTAGCGGGAGAAGAGACCCAGTACTTC.